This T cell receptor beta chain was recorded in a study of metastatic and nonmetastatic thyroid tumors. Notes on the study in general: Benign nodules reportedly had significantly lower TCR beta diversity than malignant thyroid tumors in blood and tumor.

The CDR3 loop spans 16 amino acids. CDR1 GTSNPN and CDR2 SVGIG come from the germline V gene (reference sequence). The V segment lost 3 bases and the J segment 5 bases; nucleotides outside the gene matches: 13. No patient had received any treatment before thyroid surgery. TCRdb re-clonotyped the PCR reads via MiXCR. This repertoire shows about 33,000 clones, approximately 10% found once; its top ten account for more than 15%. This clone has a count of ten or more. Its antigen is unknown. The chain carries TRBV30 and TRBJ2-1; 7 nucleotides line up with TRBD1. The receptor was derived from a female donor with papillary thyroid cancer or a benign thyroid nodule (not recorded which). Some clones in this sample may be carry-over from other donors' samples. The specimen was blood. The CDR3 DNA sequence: TGTGCCTGGAGCTCCCTGGGGACAGACTTGAACAATGAGCAGTTCTTC. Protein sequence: CAWSSLGTDLNNEQFF.